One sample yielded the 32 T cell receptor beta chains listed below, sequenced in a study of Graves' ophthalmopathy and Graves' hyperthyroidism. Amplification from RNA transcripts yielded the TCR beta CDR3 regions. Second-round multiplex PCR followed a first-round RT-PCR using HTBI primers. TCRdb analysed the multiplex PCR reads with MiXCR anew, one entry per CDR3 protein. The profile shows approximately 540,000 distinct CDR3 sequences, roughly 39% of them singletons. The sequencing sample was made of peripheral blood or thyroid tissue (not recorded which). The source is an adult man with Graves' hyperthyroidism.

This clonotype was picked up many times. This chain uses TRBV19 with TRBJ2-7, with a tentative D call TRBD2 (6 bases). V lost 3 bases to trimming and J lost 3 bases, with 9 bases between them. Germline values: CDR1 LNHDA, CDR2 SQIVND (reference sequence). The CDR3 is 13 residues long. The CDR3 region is CASSIYGGYEQYF. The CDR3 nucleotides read TGTGCCAGTAGTATTTACGGGGGCTACGAGCAGTACTTC.

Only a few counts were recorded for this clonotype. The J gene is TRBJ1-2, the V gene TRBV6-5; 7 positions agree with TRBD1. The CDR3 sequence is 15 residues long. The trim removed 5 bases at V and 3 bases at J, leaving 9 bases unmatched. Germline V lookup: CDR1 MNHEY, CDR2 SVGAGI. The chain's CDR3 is CASSVRTGGDYGYTF. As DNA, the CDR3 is TGTGCCAGCAGTGTTCGGACAGGCGGGGACTATGGCTACACCTTC.

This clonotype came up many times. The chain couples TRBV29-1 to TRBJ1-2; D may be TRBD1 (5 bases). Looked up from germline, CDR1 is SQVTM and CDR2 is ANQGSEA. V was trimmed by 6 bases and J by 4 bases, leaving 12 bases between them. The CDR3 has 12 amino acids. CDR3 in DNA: TGCAGCGTCTCAGACAGTATCTATGGCTACACCTTC. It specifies CSVSDSIYGYTF. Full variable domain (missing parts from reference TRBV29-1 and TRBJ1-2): SAVISQKPSRDICQRGTSLTIQCQVDSQVTMMFWYRQQPGQSLTLIATANQGSEATYESGFVIDKFPISRPNLTFSTLTVSNMSPEDSSIYLCSVSDSIYGYTFGSGTRLTVV.

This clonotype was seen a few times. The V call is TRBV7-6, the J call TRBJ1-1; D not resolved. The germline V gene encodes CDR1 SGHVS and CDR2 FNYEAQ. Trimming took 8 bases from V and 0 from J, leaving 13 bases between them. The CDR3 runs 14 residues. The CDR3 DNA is TGTGCCAGCTCAGCCGGCTCAATGAACACTGAAGCTTTCTTT. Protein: CASSAGSMNTEAFF. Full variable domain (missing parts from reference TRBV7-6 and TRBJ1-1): GAGVSQSPRYKVTKRGQDVALRCDPISGHVSLYWYRQALGQGPEFLTYFNYEAQQDKSGLPNDRFSAERPEGSISTLTIQRTEQRDSAMYRCASSAGSMNTEAFFGQGTRLTVV.

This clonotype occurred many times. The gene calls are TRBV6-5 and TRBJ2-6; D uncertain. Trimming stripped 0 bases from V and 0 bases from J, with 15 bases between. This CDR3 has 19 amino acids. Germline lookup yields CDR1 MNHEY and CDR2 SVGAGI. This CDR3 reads CASSYSRVGRSSGANVLTF. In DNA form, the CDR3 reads TGTGCCAGCAGTTACTCGAGAGTAGGCCGTAGCTCTGGGGCCAACGTCCTGACTTTC.

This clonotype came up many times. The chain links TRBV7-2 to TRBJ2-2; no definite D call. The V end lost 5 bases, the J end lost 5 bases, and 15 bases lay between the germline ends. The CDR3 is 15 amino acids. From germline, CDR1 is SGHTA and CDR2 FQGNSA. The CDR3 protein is CASSPNGFETGELFF. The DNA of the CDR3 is TGTGCCAGCAGCCCAAACGGGTTTGAAACCGGGGAGCTGTTTTTT.

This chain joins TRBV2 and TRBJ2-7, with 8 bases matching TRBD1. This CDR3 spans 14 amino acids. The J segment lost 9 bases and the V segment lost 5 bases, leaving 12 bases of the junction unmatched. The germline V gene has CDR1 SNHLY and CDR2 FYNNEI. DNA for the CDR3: TGTGCCAGCAGTTACGGGCCGGGACAGGTCCCGCAGTACTTC. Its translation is CASSYGPGQVPQYF.

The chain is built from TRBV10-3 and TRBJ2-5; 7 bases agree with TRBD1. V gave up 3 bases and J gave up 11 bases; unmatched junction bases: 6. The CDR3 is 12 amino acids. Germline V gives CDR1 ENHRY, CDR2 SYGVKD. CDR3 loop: CAISDLQGNQYF. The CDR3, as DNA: TGTGCCATCAGTGATCTACAGGGGAATCAGTACTTC.

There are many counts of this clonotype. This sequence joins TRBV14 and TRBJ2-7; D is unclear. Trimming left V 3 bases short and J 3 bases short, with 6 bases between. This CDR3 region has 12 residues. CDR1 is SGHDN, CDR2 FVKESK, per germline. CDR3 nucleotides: TGTGCCAGCAGCCAGGAAGACTACGAGCAGTACTTC. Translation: CASSQEDYEQYF.

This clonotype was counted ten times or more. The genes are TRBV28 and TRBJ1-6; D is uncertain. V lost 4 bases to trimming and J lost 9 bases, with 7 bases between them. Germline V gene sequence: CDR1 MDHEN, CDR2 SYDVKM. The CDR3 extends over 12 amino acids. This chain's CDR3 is CASSSSGSPLHF. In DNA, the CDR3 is TGTGCCAGCAGTTCCTCCGGTTCACCCCTCCACTTT.

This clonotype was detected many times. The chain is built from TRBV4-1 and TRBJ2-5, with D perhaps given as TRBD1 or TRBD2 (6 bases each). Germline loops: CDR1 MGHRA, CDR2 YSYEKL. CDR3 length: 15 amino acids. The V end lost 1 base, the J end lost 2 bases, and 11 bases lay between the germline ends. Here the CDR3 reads CASSQGGAHQETQYF. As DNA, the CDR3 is TGCGCCAGCAGCCAAGGGGGGGCGCATCAAGAGACCCAGTACTTC.

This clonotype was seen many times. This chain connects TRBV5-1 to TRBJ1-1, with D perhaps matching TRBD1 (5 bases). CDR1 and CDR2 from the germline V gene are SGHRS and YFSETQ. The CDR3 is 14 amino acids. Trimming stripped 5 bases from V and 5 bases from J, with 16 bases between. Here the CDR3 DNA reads TGCGCCAGCAGGTCCTTCTCAGGGCTAACTGAAGCTTTCTTT. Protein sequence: CASRSFSGLTEAFF.

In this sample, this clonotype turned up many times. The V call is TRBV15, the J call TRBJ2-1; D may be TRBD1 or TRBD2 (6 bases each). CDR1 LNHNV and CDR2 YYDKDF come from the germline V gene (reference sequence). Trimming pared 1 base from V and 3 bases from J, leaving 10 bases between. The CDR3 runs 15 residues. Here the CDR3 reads CATSRVGGGYNEQFF. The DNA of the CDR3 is TGTGCCACCAGCAGAGTCGGAGGGGGCTACAATGAGCAGTTCTTC.

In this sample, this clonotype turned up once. The CDR3 here is CASSQVSGGYNEQFF. The CDR3 region has the DNA TGCGCCAGCAGCCAAGTTTCCGGGGGTTACAATGAGCAGTTCTTC. J is TRBJ2-1 and V is TRBV4-3; maybe TRBD2 (6 bases). Germline CDR1 LGHNA, CDR2 YSLEER. The V end was cut by 1 base, the J end by 4 bases, with 11 bases between. The CDR3 runs 15 residues.

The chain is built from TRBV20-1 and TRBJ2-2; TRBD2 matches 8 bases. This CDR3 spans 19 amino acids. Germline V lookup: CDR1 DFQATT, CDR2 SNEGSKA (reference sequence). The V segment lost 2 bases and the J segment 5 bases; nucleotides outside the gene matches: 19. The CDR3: CSARNPTSGGTRGTGELFF. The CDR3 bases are TGCAGTGCTAGAAATCCTACTAGCGGAGGAACAAGAGGGACCGGGGAGCTGTTTTTT.

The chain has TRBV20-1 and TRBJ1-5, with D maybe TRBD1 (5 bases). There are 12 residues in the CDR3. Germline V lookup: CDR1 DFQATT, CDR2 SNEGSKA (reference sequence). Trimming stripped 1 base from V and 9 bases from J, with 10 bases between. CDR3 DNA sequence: TGCAGTGCTAGAGGGGCGAGGGGGCCCCAGCATTTT. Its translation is CSARGARGPQHF.

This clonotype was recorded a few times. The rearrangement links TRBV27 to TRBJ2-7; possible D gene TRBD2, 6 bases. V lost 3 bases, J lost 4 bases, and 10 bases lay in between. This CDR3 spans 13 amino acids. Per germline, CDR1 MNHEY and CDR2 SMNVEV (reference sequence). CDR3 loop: CASSLDYPYEQYF. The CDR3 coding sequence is TGTGCCAGCAGTTTGGACTACCCATACGAGCAGTACTTC.

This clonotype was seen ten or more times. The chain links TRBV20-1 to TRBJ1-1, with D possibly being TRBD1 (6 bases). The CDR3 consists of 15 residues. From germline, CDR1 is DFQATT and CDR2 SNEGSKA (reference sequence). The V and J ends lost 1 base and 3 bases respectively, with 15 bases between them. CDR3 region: CSARASGTTYTEAFF. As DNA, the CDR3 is TGCAGTGCTAGAGCCTCCGGGACAACTTACACTGAAGCTTTCTTT.

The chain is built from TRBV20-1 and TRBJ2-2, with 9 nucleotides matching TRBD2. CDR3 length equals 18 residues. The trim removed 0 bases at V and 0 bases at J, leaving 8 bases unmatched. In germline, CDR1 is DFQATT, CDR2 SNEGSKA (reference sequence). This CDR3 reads CSARDRAGGESNTGELFF. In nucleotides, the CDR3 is TGCAGTGCTAGAGATCGGGCGGGAGGGGAGTCGAACACCGGGGAGCTGTTTTTT.

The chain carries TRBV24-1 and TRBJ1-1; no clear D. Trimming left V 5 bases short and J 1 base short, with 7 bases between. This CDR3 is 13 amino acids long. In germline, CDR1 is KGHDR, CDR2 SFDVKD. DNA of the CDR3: TGTGCCACCAGTGCCCCCGGGAACACTGAAGCTTTCTTT. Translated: CATSAPGNTEAFF.

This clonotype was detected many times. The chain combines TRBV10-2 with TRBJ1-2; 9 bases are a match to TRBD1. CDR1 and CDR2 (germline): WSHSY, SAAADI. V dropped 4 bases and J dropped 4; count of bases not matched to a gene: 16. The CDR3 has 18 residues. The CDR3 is CASSALSLLDRGAYGYTF. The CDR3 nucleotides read TGCGCCAGCAGTGCCCTAAGTCTTCTGGACAGGGGTGCCTATGGCTACACCTTC.

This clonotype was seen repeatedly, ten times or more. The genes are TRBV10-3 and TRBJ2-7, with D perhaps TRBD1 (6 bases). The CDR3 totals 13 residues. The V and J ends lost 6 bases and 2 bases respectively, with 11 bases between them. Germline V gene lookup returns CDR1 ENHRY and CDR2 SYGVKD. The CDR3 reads CAIRDRLTYEQYF. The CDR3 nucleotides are TGTGCCATCAGGGACAGACTCACCTACGAGCAGTACTTC.

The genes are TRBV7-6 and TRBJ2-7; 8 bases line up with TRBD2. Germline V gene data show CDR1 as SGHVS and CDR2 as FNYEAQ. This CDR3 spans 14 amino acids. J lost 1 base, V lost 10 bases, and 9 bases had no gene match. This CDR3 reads CATSSSGSSYEQYF. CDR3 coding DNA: TGTGCCACCTCATCTAGCGGGTCTTCCTACGAGCAGTACTTC.

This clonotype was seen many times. CDR3 coding DNA: TGTGCCAGCAGCCATGACAAGTCCCGGACCCAGTACTTC. Encoded protein: CASSHDKSRTQYF. V is TRBV12-3 or TRBV12-4 and J is TRBJ2-5; D is uncertain. The ends were cut back, 6 bases at V and 7 bases at J, with 15 bases in the middle. The CDR3 is 13 residues long.

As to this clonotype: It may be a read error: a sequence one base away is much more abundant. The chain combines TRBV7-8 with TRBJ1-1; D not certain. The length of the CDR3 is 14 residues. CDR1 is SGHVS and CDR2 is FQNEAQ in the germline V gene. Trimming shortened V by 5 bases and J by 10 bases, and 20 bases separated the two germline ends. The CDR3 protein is CASSPRTAVGGAFF. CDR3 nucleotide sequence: TGTGCCAGCAGCCCCAGGACGGCGGTGGGTGGAGCTTTCTTT.

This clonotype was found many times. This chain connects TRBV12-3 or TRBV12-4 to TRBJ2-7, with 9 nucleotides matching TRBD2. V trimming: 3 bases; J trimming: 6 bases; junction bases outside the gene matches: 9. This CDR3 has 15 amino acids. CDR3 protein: CASSLVAGLAGEQYF. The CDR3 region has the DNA TGTGCCAGCAGTTTGGTGGCGGGACTAGCCGGCGAGCAGTACTTC.

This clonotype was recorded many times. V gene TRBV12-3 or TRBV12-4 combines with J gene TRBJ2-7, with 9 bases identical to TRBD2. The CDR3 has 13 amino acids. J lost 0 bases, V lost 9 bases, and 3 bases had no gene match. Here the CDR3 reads CASRLADSYEQYF. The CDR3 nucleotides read TGTGCCAGTCGACTAGCGGACTCCTACGAGCAGTACTTC.

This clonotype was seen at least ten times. As DNA, the CDR3 is TGTGCCAGCAGGACCGGGACAGGCGACGAGCAGTACTTC. Its translation: CASRTGTGDEQYF. This chain uses TRBV12-3 or TRBV12-4 with TRBJ2-7, with 8 bases that match TRBD1. J gave up 5 bases and V 6 bases, and 6 bases lay outside the gene matches. The length of the CDR3 is 13 residues.

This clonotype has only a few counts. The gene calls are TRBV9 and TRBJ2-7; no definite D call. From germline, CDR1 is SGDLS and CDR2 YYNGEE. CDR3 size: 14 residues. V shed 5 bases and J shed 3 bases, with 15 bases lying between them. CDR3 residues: CASSAPGPFYEQYF. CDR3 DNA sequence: TGTGCCAGCAGTGCACCGGGTCCCTTCTACGAGCAGTACTTC. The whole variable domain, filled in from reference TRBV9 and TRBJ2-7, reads DSGVTQTPKHLITATGQRVTLRCSPRSGDLSVYWYQQSLDQGLQFLIQYYNGEERAKGNILERFSAQQFPDLHSELNLSSLELGDSALYFCASSAPGPFYEQYFGPGTRLTVT.

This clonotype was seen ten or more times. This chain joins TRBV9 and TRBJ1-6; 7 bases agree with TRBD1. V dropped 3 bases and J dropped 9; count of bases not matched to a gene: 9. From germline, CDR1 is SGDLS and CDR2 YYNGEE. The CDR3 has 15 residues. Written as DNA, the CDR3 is TGTGCCAGCAGCGCTCAGGGGGAACTGGGTTCACCCCTCCACTTT. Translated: CASSAQGELGSPLHF.

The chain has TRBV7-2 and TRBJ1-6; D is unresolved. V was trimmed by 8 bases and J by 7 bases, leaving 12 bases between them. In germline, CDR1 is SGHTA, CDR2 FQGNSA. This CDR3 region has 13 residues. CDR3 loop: CASSPKGNSPLHF. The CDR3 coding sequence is TGTGCCAGCTCGCCAAAGGGAAATTCACCCCTCCACTTT.

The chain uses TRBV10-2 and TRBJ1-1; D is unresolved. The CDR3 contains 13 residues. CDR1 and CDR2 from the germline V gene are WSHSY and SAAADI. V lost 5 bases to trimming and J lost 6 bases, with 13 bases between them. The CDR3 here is CASSTGIDAEAFF. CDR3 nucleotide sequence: TGCGCCAGCAGTACGGGAATAGATGCTGAAGCTTTCTTT.